These 14 T cell receptor beta chains share one sample of origin, sequenced in a study of early T cells in non-severe SARS-CoV-2 infection. One entry per CDR3 protein results from TCRdb running MiXCR on the 5' RACE reads. Of 60,000 to 70,000 distinct CDR3 sequences detected, about 6% appear once; the ten largest clones hold less than 3.5%. Sequencing was performed on whole blood, taken at baseline. These receptors were collected from an adult who was a healthcare worker with PCR-confirmed SARS-CoV-2 infection or an uninfected control (not recorded which).

This clonotype was observed many times. The J gene is TRBJ2-3, the V gene TRBV3-1; D is uncertain. The V end was cut by 0 bases, the J end by 11 bases, with 12 bases between. The CDR3 is 13 residues long. The germline V gene encodes CDR1 LGHDT and CDR2 YNNKEL (reference sequence). CDR3 region: CASSQEGQGRQYF. As DNA, the CDR3 is TGTGCCAGCAGCCAAGAAGGGCAAGGTAGGCAGTATTTT.

Here the CDR3 reads CASSLVGGNYNEQFF. The CDR3 nucleotides read TGTGCCAGCAGCTTAGTTGGAGGGAATTACAATGAGCAGTTCTTC. The chain has TRBV7-8 and TRBJ2-1, with D possibly TRBD2 on 6 matching bases. The CDR3 covers 15 residues. V shed 1 base and J shed 4 bases, with 11 bases lying between them. Germline-derived CDR1 and CDR2 are SGHVS and FQNEAQ.

This clonotype was seen only a few times. The chain employs TRBV28 and TRBJ2-1, with unresolved D. Trimming pared 10 bases from V and 2 bases from J, leaving 12 bases between. Germline CDR1 reads MDHEN; CDR2 reads SYDVKM. The CDR3 contains 13 residues. The CDR3 protein is CAISQPAYNEQFF. The CDR3 DNA follows: TGTGCCATTTCGCAACCGGCCTACAATGAGCAGTTCTTC.

This clonotype was recorded many times. The chain combines TRBV7-9 with TRBJ1-5; D is unresolved. The CDR3 is 13 residues long. The V and J ends lost 4 bases and 5 bases respectively, with 9 bases between them. Germline CDR1 SEHNR, CDR2 FQNEAQ (reference sequence). CDR3 region: CASSSSFDQPQHF. The DNA of the CDR3 is TGTGCCAGCAGCTCTTCTTTTGATCAGCCCCAGCATTTT.

This clonotype was counted a few times. This chain connects TRBV18 to TRBJ1-3; D is unclear. Between the trimmed V and J ends, which lost 2 bases and 0 bases, there was a span of 11 bases. The V gene's germline CDR1 is KGHSH and CDR2 LQKENI. This CDR3 comprises 16 residues. CDR3 nucleotide sequence: TGTGCCAGCTCACCAGGGTTAGCGGTCTCTGGAAACACCATATATTTT. Protein sequence: CASSPGLAVSGNTIYF.

This clonotype was observed many times. The chain couples TRBV5-5 to TRBJ2-1, with D possibly matching TRBD1 (6 bases). There are 12 residues in the CDR3. Looked up from germline, CDR1 is SGHKS and CDR2 is YYEKEE (reference sequence). V lost 3 bases and J lost 7, with 8 bases in between. CDR3 loop: CASSYRVNEQFF. For the CDR3, the DNA is TGTGCCAGCAGCTACAGGGTTAATGAGCAGTTCTTC.

This clonotype was seen a few times. This rearrangement joins TRBV5-6 to TRBJ2-5, with D possibly TRBD1 on 6 matching bases. The germline gives CDR1 SGHDT, CDR2 YYEEEE. The CDR3 loop spans 13 amino acids. V lost 5 bases and J lost 5, with 13 bases in between. This chain's CDR3 is CASSPTGRETQYF. DNA of the CDR3: TGTGCCAGCAGTCCGACAGGCCGGGAGACCCAGTACTTC.

The chain joins TRBV6-2 or TRBV6-3 to TRBJ2-1, with TRBD2 matching over 12 bases. V lost 5 bases to trimming and J lost 1 base; unmatched junction nucleotides: 3. The CDR3 spans 16 residues. The germline gives CDR1 MNHEY, CDR2 SVGEGT. The CDR3 sequence is CASSRLAGVSYNEQFF. CDR3 DNA sequence: TGTGCCAGCAGTAGACTAGCGGGAGTGTCCTACAATGAGCAGTTCTTC.

The sample holds a few counts of this clonotype. V is TRBV20-1 and J is TRBJ2-3, with 12 bases identical to TRBD2. With 2 bases clipped from V and 0 bases from J, the junction kept 9 bases outside the gene matches. The CDR3 totals 18 residues. The germline V gene has CDR1 DFQATT and CDR2 SNEGSKA (reference sequence). The CDR3 region has the DNA TGCAGTGCTAGACCCGCCAGCGGGACTAGCGGGAGCACAGATACGCAGTATTTT. Translation: CSARPASGTSGSTDTQYF.

There are a few counts of this clonotype. The rearrangement uses TRBV2 and TRBJ2-1; D may be TRBD2 (6 bases). Germline CDR1 SNHLY, CDR2 FYNNEI. Trimming took 2 bases from V and 5 from J, leaving 16 bases between them. This CDR3 contains 16 residues. The CDR3 bases are TGTGCCAGCAGTGAAAAATCTGCGGGGAGAAACAATGAGCAGTTCTTC. Protein: CASSEKSAGRNNEQFF.

This clonotype showed up many times. This chain joins TRBV18 and TRBJ2-1; 8 bases are shared with TRBD2. The V gene's germline CDR1 is KGHSH and CDR2 LQKENI. The CDR3 runs to 16 residues. Losses at the gene ends were 4 bases for V and 5 bases for J; bases not matched to a gene: 10. In nucleotides, the CDR3 is TGTGCCAGCTCACGTATTTCTAGCGGGTTGAACAATGAGCAGTTCTTC. It is translated as CASSRISSGLNNEQFF.

V is TRBV7-9 and J is TRBJ1-1, with a tentative D call TRBD1 (6 bases). Germline V gene sequence: CDR1 SEHNR, CDR2 FQNEAQ (reference sequence). The CDR3 is 11 amino acids. Trimming took 6 bases from V and 9 from J, leaving 11 bases between them. The CDR3 protein is CASSRDIQAFF. The CDR3 DNA reads as TGTGCCAGCAGTAGGGACATCCAAGCTTTCTTT.

This chain connects TRBV20-1 to TRBJ2-7, with 11 bases that match TRBD1. The CDR3 sequence is 14 residues long. Trimming cost V 6 bases and J 5 bases; bases outside gene matches: 9. Germline CDR1 is DFQATT and CDR2 is SNEGSKA (reference sequence). The CDR3 nucleotides are TGCAGTGCCCCCGGGCGGACAGGGGGCCACGAGCAGTACTTC. This translates into CSAPGRTGGHEQYF.

Many counts were recorded for this clonotype. V is TRBV11-3 and J is TRBJ2-1; D remains ambiguous. Between the trimmed V and J ends, which lost 1 base and 9 bases, there was a span of 10 bases. The CDR3 has 13 amino acids. Germline V gene lookup returns CDR1 SGHNT and CDR2 YENEEA. Here the CDR3 DNA reads TGTGCCAGCAGCTTAGTTCGGAGAGGTGAGCAGTTCTTC. Translation: CASSLVRRGEQFF.